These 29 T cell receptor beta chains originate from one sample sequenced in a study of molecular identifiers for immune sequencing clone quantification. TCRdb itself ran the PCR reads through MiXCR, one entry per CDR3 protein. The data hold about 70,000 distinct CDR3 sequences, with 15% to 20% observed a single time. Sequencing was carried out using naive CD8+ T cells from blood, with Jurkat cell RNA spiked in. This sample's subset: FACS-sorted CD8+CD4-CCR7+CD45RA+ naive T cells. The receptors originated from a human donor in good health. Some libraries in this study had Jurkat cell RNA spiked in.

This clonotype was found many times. CDR3 in DNA: TGTGCCACGGGCGCCTCCTACAATGAGCAGTTCTTC. It translates to CATGASYNEQFF. The gene calls are TRBV10-3 and TRBJ2-1; unclear D gene. Germline CDR1 ENHRY, CDR2 SYGVKD. Trimming removed 10 bases at V and 0 bases at J, with 7 bases between. The CDR3 covers 12 residues.

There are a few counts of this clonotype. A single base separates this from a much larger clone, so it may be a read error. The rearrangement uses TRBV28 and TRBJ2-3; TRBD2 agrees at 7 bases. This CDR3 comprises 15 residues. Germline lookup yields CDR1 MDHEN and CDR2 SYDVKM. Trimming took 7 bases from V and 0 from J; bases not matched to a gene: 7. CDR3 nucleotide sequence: TGTGCCAGCATCCCGTCGGGGGGAAGCACAGATACGCAGTATTTT. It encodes CASIPSGGSTDTQYF.

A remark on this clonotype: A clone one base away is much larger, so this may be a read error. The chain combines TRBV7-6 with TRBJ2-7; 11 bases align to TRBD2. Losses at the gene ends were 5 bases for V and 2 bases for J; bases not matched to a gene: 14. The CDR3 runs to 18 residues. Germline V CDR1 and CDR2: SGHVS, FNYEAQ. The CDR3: CASSERNLGLAVAYEQYF. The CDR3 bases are TGTGCCAGCAGCGAACGTAACTTGGGACTAGCGGTCGCCTACGAGCAGTACTTC.

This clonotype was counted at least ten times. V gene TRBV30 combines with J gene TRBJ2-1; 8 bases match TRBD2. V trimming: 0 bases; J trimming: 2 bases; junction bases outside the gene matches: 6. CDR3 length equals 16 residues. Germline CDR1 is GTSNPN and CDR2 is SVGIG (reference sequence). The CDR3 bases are TGTGCCTGGAGTGTAGACCGTAGCGGGACCTACAATGAGCAGTTCTTC. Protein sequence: CAWSVDRSGTYNEQFF.

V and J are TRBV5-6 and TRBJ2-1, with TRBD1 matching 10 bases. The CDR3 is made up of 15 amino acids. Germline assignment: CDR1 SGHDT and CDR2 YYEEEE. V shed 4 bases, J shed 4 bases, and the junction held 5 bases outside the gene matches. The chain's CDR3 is CASSKEGQGYNEQFF. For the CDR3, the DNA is TGTGCCAGCAGCAAGGAGGGACAGGGGTACAATGAGCAGTTCTTC.

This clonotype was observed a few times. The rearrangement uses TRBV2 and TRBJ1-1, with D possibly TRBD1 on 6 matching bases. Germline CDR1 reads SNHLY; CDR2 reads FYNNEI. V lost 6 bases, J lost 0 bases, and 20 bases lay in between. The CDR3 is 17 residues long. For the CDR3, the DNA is TGTGCCAGCAGGAAGACATTGATGGACAGACTGAACACTGAAGCTTTCTTT. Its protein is CASRKTLMDRLNTEAFF.

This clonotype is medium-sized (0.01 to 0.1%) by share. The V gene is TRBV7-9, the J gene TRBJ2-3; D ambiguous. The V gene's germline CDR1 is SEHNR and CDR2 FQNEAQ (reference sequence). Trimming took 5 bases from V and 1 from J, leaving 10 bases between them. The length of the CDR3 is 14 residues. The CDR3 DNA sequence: TGTGCCAGCAGCCCCCCCCAGCGCACAGATACGCAGTATTTT. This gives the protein CASSPPQRTDTQYF.

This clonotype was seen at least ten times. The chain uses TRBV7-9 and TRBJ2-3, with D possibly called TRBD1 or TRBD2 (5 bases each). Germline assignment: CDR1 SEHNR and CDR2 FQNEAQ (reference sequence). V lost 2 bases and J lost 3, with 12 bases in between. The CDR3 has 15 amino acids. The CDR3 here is CASSLFVGRTDTQYF. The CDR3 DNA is TGTGCCAGCAGCTTATTTGTGGGACGGACAGATACGCAGTATTTT.

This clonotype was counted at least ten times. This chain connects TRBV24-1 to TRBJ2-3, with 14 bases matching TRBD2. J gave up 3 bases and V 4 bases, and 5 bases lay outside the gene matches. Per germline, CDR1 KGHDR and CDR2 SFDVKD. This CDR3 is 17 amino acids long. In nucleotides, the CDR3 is TGTGCCACCAGTGAGCTGGGACTAGCGGGAGTAACAGATACGCAGTATTTT. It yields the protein CATSELGLAGVTDTQYF.

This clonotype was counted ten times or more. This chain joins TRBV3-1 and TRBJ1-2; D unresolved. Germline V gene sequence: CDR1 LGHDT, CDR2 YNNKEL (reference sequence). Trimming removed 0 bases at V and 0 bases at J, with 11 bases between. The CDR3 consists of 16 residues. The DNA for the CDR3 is TGTGCCAGCAGCCAAGATCGGTCCCAAGCTAACTATGGCTACACCTTC. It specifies CASSQDRSQANYGYTF.

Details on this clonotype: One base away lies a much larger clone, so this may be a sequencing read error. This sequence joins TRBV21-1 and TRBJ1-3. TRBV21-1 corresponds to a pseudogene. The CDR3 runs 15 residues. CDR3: CASSKAGREGNTIYF. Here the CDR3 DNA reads TGTGCCAGCAGCAAAGCGGGCCGAGAAGGAAACACCATATATTTT.

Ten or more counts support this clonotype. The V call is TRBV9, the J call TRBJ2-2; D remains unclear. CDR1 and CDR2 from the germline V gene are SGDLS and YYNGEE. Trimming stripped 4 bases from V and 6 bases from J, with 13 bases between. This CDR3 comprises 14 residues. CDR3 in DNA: TGTGCCAGCAGCCCCCCACGTCTACCCGGGGAGCTGTTTTTT. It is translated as CASSPPRLPGELFF.

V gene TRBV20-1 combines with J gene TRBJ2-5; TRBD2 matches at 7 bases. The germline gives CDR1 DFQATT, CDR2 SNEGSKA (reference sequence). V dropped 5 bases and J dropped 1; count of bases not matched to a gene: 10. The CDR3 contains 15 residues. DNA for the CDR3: TGCAGTGCTGCCCCAACTAGCGCAATCCAAGAGACCCAGTACTTC. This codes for CSAAPTSAIQETQYF.

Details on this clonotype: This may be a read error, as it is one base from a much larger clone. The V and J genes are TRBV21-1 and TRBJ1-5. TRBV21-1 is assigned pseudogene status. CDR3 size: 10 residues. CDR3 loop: CAIQEQPQRF. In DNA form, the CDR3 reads TGTGCCATACAAGAGCAGCCCCAGCGTTTT.

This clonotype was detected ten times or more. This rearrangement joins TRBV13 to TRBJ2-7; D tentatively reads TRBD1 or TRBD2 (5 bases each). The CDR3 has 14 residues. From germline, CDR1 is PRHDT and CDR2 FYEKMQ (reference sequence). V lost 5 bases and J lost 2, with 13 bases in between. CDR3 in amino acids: CASSGVGVPYEQYF. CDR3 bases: TGTGCCAGCAGCGGAGTGGGGGTGCCCTACGAGCAGTACTTC.

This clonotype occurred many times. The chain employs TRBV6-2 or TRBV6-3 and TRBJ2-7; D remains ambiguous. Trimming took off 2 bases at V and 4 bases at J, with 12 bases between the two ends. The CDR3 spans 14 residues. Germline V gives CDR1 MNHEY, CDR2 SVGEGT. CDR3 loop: CASSYPQSPYEQYF. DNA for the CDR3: TGTGCCAGCAGTTACCCCCAGAGCCCGTACGAGCAGTACTTC.

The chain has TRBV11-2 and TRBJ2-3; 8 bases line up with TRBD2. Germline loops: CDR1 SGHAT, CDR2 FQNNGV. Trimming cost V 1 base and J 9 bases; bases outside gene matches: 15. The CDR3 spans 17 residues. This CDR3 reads CASSLGPTSVSAGTQYF. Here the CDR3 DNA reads TGTGCCAGCAGCTTAGGACCGACTAGCGTATCGGCGGGGACGCAGTATTTT.

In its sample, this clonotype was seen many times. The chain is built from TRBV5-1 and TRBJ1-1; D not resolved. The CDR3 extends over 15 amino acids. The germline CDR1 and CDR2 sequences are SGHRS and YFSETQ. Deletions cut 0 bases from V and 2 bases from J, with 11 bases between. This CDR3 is CASSLVVGLNTEAFF. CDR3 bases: TGCGCCAGCAGCTTGGTTGTAGGACTTAACACTGAAGCTTTCTTT.

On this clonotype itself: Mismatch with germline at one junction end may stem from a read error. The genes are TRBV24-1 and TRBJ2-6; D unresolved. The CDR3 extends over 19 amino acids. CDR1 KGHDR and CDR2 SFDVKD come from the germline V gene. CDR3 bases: TGTGCCGCCAGTGATTTCACCCTCGATTCCAAGTCTGGGGCCAACGTCCTGACTTTC. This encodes CAASDFTLDSKSGANVLTF.

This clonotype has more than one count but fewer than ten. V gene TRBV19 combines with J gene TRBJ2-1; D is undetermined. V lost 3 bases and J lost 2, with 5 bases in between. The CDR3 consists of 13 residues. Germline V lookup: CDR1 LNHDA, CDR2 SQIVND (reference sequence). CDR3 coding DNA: TGTGCCAGTAGTATCTTGGCCTACAATGAGCAGTTCTTC. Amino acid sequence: CASSILAYNEQFF.

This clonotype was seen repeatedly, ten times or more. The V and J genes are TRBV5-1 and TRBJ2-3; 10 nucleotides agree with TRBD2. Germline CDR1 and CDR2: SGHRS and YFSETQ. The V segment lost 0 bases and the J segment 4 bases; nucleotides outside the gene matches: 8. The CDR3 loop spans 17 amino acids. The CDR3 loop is CASSLVVLAGAADTQYF. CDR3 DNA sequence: TGCGCCAGCAGCTTGGTGGTGCTAGCGGGAGCCGCAGATACGCAGTATTTT.

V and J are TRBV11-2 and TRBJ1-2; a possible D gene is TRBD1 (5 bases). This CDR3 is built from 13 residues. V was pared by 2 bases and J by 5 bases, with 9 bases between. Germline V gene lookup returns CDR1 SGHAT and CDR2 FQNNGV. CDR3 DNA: TGTGCCAGCAGCTTAAGTGGGGCGTATGGCTACACCTTC. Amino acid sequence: CASSLSGAYGYTF.

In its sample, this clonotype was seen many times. Here the CDR3 reads CASSELVSPADTQYF. The CDR3 coding sequence is TGCGCCAGCAGTGAGTTGGTCAGTCCCGCAGATACGCAGTATTTT. This chain joins TRBV10-2 and TRBJ2-3; D uncertain. Germline CDR1 WSHSY, CDR2 SAAADI. V was shortened by 1 base and J by 4 bases, with 12 bases between the two germline ends. There are 15 residues in the CDR3.

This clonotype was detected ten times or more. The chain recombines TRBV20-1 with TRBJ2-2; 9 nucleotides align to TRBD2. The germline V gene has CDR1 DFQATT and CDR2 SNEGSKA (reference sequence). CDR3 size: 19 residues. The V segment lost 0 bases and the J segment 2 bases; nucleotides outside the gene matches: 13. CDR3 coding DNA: TGCAGTGCTAGAGATTTGGGGTGGGCTAGCGGGACCAACACCGGGGAGCTGTTTTTT. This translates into CSARDLGWASGTNTGELFF.

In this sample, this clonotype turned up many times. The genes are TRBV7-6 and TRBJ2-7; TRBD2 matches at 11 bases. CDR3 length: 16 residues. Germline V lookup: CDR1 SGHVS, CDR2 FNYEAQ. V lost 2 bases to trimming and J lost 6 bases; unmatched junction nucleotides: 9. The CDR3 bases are TGTGCCAGCAGCTTATTCCTAGCGGGAGGTTCGGGCGAGCAGTACTTC. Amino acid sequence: CASSLFLAGGSGEQYF.

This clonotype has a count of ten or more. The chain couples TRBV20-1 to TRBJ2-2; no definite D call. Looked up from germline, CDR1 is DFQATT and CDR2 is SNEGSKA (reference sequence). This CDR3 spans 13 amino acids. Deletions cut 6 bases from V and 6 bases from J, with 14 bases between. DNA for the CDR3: TGCAGTGCGCCGGGTCCTGACGCCGGGGAGCTGTTTTTT. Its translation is CSAPGPDAGELFF.

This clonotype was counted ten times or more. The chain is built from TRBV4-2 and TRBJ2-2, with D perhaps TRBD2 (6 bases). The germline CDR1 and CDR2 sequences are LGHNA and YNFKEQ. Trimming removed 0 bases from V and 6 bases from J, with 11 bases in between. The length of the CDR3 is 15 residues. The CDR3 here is CASSQDTSLAGELFF. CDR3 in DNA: TGTGCCAGCAGCCAAGATACTAGCTTGGCCGGGGAGCTGTTTTTT.

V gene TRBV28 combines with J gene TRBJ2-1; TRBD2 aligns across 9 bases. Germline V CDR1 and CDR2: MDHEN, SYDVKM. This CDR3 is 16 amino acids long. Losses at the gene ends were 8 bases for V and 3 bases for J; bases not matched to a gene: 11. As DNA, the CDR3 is TGTGCCAGCGGATCACTAGCGGGCGTCGTCTACAATGAGCAGTTCTTC. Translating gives CASGSLAGVVYNEQFF.

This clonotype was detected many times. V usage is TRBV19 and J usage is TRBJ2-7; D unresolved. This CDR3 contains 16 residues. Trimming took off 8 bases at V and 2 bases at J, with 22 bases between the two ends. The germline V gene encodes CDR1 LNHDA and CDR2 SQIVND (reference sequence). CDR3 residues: CASRSTREANPYEQYF. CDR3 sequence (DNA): TGTGCCAGTCGCTCCACCCGCGAGGCGAACCCCTACGAGCAGTACTTC.